Sequencing of this T cell receptor (beta chain) was carried out in a study of cytomegalovirus exposure and HLA in healthy donors. General observations from the study: Many donors carried some public TCRs, although rarity characterized most TCR sequences. What was likely a sequencing artifact was a cluster of highly shared sequence variants. It was only CMV serostatus that was available as immune exposure information.

Primers for the PCR totalled 60 Vbeta and 13 Jbeta. Some clones are missing from TCRdb's copy, which holds only in-frame ones; the method was immunoSEQ multiplex PCR. The sample shows 150,000 to 200,000 clones, 81% of them seen only once. Donors were nominally healthy when sampled, though unrecorded immune exposures were likely. Per germline, CDR1 LNHDA and CDR2 SQIVND (reference sequence). Germline trimming cut 3 bases from V and 2 bases from J; bases unmatched to any gene: 7. This CDR3 comprises 16 residues. Comments on this clone: Its antigen is still unknown.

The chain carries TRBV19 and TRBJ2-1; 7 bases align to TRBD2. This receptor was identified in a man aged 18 to 35 in good health and CMV-seronegative. The sequencing sample was made of PBMCs. The CDR3 bases are TGTGCCAGTAGTATCTTGTCTAGCGGCCCCTACAATGAGCAGTTCTTC. It specifies CASSILSSGPYNEQFF.